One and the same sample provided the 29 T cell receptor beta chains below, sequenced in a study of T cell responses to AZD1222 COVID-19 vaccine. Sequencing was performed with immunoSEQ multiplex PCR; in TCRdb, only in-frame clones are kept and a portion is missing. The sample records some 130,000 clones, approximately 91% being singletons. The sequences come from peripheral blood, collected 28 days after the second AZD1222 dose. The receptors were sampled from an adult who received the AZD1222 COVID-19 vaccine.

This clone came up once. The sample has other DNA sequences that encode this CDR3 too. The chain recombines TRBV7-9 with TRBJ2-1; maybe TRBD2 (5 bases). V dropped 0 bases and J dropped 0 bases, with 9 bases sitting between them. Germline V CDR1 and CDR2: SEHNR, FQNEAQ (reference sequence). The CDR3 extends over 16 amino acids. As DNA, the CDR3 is TGTGCCAGCAGCTTAGCGCTCGCGGGCTCCTACAATGAGCAGTTCTTC. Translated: CASSLALAGSYNEQFF.

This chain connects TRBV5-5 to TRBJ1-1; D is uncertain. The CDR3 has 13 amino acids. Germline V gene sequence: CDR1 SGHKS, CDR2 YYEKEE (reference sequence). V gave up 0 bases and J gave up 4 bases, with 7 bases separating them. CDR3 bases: TGTGCCAGCAGCTTGGACGGAGGCACTGAAGCTTTCTTT. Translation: CASSLDGGTEAFF.

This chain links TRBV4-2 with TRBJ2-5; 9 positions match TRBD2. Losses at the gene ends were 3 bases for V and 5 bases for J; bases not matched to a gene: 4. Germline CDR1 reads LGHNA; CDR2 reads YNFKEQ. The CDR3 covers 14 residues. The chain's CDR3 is CASSHSGRAETQYF. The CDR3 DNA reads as TGTGCCAGCAGCCATAGCGGGAGAGCGGAGACCCAGTACTTC.

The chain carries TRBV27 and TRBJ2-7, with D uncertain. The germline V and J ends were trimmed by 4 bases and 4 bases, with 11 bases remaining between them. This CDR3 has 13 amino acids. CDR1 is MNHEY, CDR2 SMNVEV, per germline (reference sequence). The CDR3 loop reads CASSSNARYEQYF. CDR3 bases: TGTGCCAGCAGTTCAAATGCCCGATACGAGCAGTACTTC.

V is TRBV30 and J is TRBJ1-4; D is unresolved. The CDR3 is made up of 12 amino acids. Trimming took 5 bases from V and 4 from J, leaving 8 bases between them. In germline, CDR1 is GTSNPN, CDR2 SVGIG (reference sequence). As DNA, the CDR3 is TGTGCCTGGTCCAGGATTAATGAAAAACTGTTTTTT. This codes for CAWSRINEKLFF. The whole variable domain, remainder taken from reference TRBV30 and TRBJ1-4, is SQTIHQWPATLVQPVGSPLSLECTVEGTSNPNLYWYRQAAGRGLQLLFYSVGIGQISSEVPQNLSASRPQDRQFILSSKKLLLSDSGFYLCAWSRINEKLFFGSGTQLSVL.

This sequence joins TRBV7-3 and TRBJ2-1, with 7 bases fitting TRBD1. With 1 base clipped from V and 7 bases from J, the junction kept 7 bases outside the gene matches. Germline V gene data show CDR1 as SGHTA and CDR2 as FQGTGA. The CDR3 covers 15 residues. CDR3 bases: TGTGCCAGCAGCTTAATCGGGACAGACCTTAATGAGCAGTTCTTC. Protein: CASSLIGTDLNEQFF. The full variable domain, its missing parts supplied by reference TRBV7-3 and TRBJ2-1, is GAGVSQTPSNKVTEKGKYVELRCDPISGHTALYWYRQSLGQGPEFLIYFQGTGAADDSGLPNDRFFAVRPEGSVSTLKIQRTERGDSAVYLCASSLIGTDLNEQFFGPGTRLTVL.

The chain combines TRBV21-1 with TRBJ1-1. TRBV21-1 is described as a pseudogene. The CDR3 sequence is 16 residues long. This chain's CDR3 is CASSLPKLPMNTEAFF. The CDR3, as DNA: TGTGCCAGCAGCCTTCCCAAACTGCCGATGAACACTGAAGCTTTCTTT.

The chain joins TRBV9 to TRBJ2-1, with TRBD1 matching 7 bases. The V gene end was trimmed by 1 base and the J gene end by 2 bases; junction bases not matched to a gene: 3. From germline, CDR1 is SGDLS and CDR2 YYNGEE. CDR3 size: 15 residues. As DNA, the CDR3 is TGTGCCAGCAGCGTATTAGGGGGCGCCTACAATGAGCAGTTCTTC. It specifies CASSVLGGAYNEQFF.

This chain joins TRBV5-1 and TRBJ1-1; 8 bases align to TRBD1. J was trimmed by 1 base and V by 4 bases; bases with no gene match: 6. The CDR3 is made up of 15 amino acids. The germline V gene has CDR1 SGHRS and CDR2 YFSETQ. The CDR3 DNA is TGCGCCAGCAGCACGGGAGGGACAGGGAACACTGAAGCTTTCTTT. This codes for CASSTGGTGNTEAFF.

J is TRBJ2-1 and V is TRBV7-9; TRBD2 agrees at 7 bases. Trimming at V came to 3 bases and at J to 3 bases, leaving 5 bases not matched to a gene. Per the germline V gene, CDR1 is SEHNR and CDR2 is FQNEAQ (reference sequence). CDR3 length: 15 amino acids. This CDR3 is CASSFSSGRYNEQFF. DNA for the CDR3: TGTGCCAGCAGCTTTTCTAGCGGACGCTACAATGAGCAGTTCTTC.

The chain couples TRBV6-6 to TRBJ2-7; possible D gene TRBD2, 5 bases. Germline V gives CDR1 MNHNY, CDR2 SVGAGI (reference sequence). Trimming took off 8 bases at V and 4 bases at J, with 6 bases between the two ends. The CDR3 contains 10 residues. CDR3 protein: CASGSYEQYF. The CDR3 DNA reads TGTGCCAGCGGGAGTTACGAGCAGTACTTC.

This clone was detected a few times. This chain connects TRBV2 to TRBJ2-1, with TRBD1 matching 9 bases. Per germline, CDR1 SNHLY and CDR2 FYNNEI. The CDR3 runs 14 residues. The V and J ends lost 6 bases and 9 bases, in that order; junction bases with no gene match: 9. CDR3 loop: CASSLDRGRGEQFF. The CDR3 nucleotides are TGTGCCAGCAGCCTGGACAGGGGCCGCGGTGAGCAGTTCTTC. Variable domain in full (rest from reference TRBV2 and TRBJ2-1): EPEVTQTPSHQVTQMGQEVILRCVPISNHLYFYWYRQILGQKVEFLVSFYNNEISEKSEIFDDQFSVERPDGSNFTLKIRSTKLEDSAMYFCASSLDRGRGEQFFGPGTRLTVL.

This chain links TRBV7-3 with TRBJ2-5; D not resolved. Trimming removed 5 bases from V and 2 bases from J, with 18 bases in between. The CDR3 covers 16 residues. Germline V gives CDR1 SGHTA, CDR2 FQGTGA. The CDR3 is CASSPVGSLTQETQYF. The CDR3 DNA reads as TGTGCCAGCAGCCCCGTAGGTAGCTTAACACAAGAGACCCAGTACTTC.

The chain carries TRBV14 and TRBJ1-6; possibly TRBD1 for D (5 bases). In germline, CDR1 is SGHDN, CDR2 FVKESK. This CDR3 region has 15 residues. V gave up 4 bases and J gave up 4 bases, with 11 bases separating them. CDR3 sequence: CASSPLGAYNSPLHF. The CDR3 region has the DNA TGTGCCAGCAGCCCCCTAGGGGCGTATAATTCACCCCTCCACTTT.

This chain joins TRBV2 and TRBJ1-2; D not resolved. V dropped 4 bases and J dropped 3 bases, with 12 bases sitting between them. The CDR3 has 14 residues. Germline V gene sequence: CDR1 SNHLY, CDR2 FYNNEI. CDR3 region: CASSGVGKDYGYTF. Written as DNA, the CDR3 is TGTGCCAGCAGTGGTGTAGGGAAGGACTATGGCTACACCTTC.

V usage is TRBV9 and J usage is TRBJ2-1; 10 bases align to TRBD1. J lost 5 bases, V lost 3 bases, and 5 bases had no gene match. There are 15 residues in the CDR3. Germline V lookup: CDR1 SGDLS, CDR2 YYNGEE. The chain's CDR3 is CASSEPGQGNNEQFF. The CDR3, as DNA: TGTGCCAGCAGCGAACCGGGACAGGGGAACAATGAGCAGTTCTTC.

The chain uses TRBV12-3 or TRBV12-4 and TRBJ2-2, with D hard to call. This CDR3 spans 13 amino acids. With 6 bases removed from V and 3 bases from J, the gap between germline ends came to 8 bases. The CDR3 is CASREGYTGELFF. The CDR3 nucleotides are TGTGCCAGCAGGGAAGGTTACACCGGGGAGCTGTTTTTT.

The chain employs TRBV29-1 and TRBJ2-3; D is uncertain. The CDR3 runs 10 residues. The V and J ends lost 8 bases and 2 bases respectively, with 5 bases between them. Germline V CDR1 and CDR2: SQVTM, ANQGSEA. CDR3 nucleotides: TGCAGCACCAACACAGATACGCAGTATTTT. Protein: CSTNTDTQYF.

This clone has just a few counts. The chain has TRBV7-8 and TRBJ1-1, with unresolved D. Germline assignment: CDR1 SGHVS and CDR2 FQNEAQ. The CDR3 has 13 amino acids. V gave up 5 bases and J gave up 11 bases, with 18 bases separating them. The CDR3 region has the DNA TGTGCCAGCAGCGCTAACGGGTGGGGTGTTGCTTTCTTT. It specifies CASSANGWGVAFF.

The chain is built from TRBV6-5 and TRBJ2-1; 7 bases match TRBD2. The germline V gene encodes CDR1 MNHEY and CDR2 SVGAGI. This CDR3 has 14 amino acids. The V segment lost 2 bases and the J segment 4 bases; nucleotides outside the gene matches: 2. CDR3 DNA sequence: TGTGCCAGCAGTTACGGCGGGAGATACAATGAGCAGTTCTTC. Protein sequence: CASSYGGRYNEQFF.

Written as DNA, the CDR3 is TGTGCCACCAGCAGAGTAGACAGGGCTAATGAAAAACTGTTTTTT. Residues: CATSRVDRANEKLFF. The chain employs TRBV15 and TRBJ1-4; 7 nucleotides line up with TRBD1. The CDR3 length is 15 residues. The V segment lost 1 base and the J segment 3 bases; nucleotides outside the gene matches: 2. Per the germline V gene, CDR1 is LNHNV and CDR2 is YYDKDF (reference sequence).

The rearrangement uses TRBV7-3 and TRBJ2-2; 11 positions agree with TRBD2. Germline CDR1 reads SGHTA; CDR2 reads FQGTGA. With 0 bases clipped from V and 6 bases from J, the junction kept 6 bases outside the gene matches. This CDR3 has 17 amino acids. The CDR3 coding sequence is TGTGCCAGCAGCTTAACCCTACTAGCGGGAGTCCCCGGGGAGCTGTTTTTT. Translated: CASSLTLLAGVPGELFF. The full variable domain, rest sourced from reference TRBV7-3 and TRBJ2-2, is GAGVSQTPSNKVTEKGKYVELRCDPISGHTALYWYRQSLGQGPEFLIYFQGTGAADDSGLPNDRFFAVRPEGSVSTLKIQRTERGDSAVYLCASSLTLLAGVPGELFFGEGSRLTVL.

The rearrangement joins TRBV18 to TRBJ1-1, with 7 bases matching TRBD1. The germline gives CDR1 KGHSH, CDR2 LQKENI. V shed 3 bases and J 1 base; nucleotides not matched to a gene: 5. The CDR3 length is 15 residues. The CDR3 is CASSPRQGTNTEAFF. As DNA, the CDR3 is TGTGCCAGCTCACCTCGACAGGGAACGAACACTGAAGCTTTCTTT.

The CDR3 coding sequence is TGTGCCAGTAGTCCACGGACAGGGCGGGGCACAGATACGCAGTATTTT. Translating it yields CASSPRTGRGTDTQYF. This chain connects TRBV19 to TRBJ2-3; 8 nucleotides match TRBD1. V lost 5 bases and J lost 1; bases outside the gene matches: 8. CDR1 is LNHDA, CDR2 SQIVND, per germline (reference sequence). The CDR3 is 16 residues long.

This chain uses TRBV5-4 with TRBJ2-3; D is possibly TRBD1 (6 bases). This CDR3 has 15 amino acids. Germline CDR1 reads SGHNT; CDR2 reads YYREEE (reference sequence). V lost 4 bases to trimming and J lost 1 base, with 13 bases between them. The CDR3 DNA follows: TGTGCCAGCAGCCCCGAGGCAGGGGGCACAGATACGCAGTATTTT. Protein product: CASSPEAGGTDTQYF.

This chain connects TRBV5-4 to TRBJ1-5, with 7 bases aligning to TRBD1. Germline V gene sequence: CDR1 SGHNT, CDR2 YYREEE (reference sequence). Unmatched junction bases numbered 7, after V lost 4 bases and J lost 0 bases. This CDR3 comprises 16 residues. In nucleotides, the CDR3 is TGTGCCAGCAGCCTAAACGGACAGGTTAGCAATCAGCCCCAGCATTTT. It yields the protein CASSLNGQVSNQPQHF.

CDR3 protein: CASTTAGAMTYGYTF. CDR3 coding DNA: TGTGCCAGCACCACTGCTGGGGCGATGACCTATGGCTACACCTTC. The chain joins TRBV6-5 to TRBJ1-2; possible D gene TRBD1, 5 bases. V lost 7 bases and J lost 4, with 19 bases in between. The CDR3 consists of 15 residues. The germline CDR1 and CDR2 sequences are MNHEY and SVGAGI.

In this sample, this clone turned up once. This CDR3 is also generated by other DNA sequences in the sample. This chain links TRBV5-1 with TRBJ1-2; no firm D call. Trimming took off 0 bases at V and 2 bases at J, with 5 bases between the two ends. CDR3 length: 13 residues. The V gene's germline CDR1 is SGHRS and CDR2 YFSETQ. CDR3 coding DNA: TGCGCCAGCAGCTTGGGCGGAAACTATGGCTACACCTTC. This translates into CASSLGGNYGYTF. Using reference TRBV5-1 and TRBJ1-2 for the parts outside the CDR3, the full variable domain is KAGVTQTPRYLIKTRGQQVTLSCSPISGHRSVSWYQQTPGQGLQFLFEYFSETQRNKGNFPGRFSGRQFSNSRSEMNVSTLELGDSALYLCASSLGGNYGYTFGSGTRLTVV.

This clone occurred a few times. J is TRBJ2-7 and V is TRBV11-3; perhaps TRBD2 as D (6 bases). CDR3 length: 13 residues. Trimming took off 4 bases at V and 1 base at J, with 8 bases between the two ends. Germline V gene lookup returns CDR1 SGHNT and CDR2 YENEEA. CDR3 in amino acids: CASSYGTSYEQYF. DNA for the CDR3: TGTGCCAGCAGCTACGGGACTTCCTACGAGCAGTACTTC. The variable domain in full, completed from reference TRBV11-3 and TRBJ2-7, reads EAGVVQSPRYKIIEKKQPVAFWCNPISGHNTLYWYLQNLGQGPELLIRYENEEAVDDSQLPKDRFSAERLKGVDSTLKIQPAELGDSAVYLCASSYGTSYEQYFGPGTRLTVT.